This is a list of T cell receptor beta chains from one sample in a study of blood T cell repertoires in COVID-19. The table came from immunoSEQ multiplex PCR; TCRdb's copy has only in-frame clones and leaves some out. There are 150,000 or so clones in the sample; around 87% occur only once, and about 6% lies in the top ten. Sequenced sample: peripheral blood. The receptors come from a man older than 75 with acute or convalescent COVID-19. Both conserved end residues are part of each CDR3. A D gene is named only where the DNA matches it firmly. Size is stated for part of the rows, as once, few or many counts, or as a class when the clone is expanded.

D	V	J	size	DNA	CDR3
TRBD2	TRBV5-1	TRBJ2-1	NA	TGCGCCAGCAGCTCCCAACTAGCGGTGTCGAACAATGAGCAGTTCTTC	CASSSQLAVSNNEQFF
TRBD1	TRBV2	TRBJ1-4	NA	TGTGCCAGCAGTGAAGCGGGACAGGGGTTTGAAAAACTGTTTTTT	CASSEAGQGFEKLFF
TRBD2	TRBV5-6	TRBJ2-1	NA	TGTGCCAGCAGCGGGGGACTAGCGGAGTCACAGGTTTTGTTCTTC	CASSGGLAESQVLFF
NA	TRBV19	TRBJ2-5	NA	TGTGCCAGTAGTACCTTTGGGCCAGGCAAAGAGACCCAGTACTTC	CASSTFGPGKETQYF
TRBD2	TRBV28	TRBJ2-7	NA	TGTGCCAGCAGTTCTAGCGGGAGGACCTACGAGCAGTACTTC	CASSSSGRTYEQYF
NA	TRBV29-1	TRBJ1-5	NA	TGCAGCGTCGGGCTTCGGGGTGATCAGCCCCAGCATTTT	CSVGLRGDQPQHF
TRBD2	TRBV29-1	TRBJ2-3	NA	TGCAGCGGACGGGCGGGAGGGCGTTATACGCAGTATTTT	CSGRAGGRYTQYF
TRBD2	TRBV9	TRBJ2-5	NA	TGTGCCAGCAGCGTAGTAGGCGGGAGACAGGAGACCCAGTACTTC	CASSVVGGRQETQYF
TRBD2	TRBV6-6	TRBJ2-1	once	TGTGCCAGCAGTTCCTCTCTAGCGGGCAACTACAATGAGCAGTTCTTC	CASSSSLAGNYNEQFF
TRBD1	TRBV9	TRBJ1-2	NA	TGTGCCAGCAGCGTAGGGCAGGGGGCGTATGGCTACACCTTC	CASSVGQGAYGYTF
TRBD2	TRBV7-6	TRBJ2-5	NA	TGTGCCAGCAGCGTAAGGACTAGCGGGGGGGCCCGGGAGACCCAGTACTTC	CASSVRTSGGARETQYF
TRBD1	TRBV18	TRBJ1-4	NA	TGTGCCAGCTCACTGACAGGGGCCAGGGAAAAACTGTTTTTT	CASSLTGAREKLFF
NA	TRBV25-1	TRBJ2-3	NA	TGTGCCAGCAGTGGAGGGGGTACGTCTACCTATACGCAGTATTTT	CASSGGGTSTYTQYF
TRBD2	TRBV27	TRBJ2-1	NA	TGTGCCATCTCTGGACTAGCGGGAGTTGAGCAGTTCTTC	CAISGLAGVEQFF
NA	TRBV3-1/TRBV3-2	TRBJ1-1	NA	TGTGCCAGCAGCCAAATCGGGGGGAACACTGAAGCTTTCTTT	CASSQIGGNTEAFF
NA	TRBV5-1	TRBJ1-5	once	TGCGCCAGCAGCTCGGGGGATGAAGGTCAGCCCCAGCATTTT	CASSSGDEGQPQHF
TRBD1	TRBV28	TRBJ1-1	NA	TGTGCCAGCAGCCGTGGACAGGTGAACACTGAAGCTTTCTTT	CASSRGQVNTEAFF
TRBD1	TRBV28	TRBJ1-1	NA	TGTGCCAGCAGCGAGGGACAGGGCCCCACTGAAGCTTTCTTT	CASSEGQGPTEAFF
TRBD2	TRBV20-1	TRBJ2-1	many	TGCAGTGCCAGTCAGGGACTAGCGTCTTATGAGCAGTTCTTC	CSASQGLASYEQFF
TRBD2	TRBV24-1	TRBJ2-7	NA	TGTGCCACCAGTGATCCGACAGCTAGCGGGCCCTACGAGCAGTACTTC	CATSDPTASGPYEQYF
TRBD1	TRBV11-2	TRBJ2-7	NA	TGTGCCAGCAGCCCACAGCGGGACAGGGGAGGCGAGCAGTACTTC	CASSPQRDRGGEQYF
TRBD2	TRBV25-1	TRBJ2-7	NA	TGTGCCAGCAGTGGTGCCGGGAGGAGACTCTACGAGCAGTACTTC	CASSGAGRRLYEQYF
TRBD2	TRBV27	TRBJ2-7	once	TGTGCCAGCAGTCCCCGACTAGCGAGCTCCTACGAGCAGTACTTC	CASSPRLASSYEQYF
NA	TRBV3-1/TRBV3-2	TRBJ1-5	NA	TGTGCCAGCAGCCAGGGTCCAGGACGAAGGGGGTGGTCGCCCCAGCATTTT	CASSQGPGRRGWSPQHF
NA	TRBV14	TRBJ1-6	NA	TGTGCCAGCAGCCAGGGGGGGTTTAATTCACCCCTCCACTTT	CASSQGGFNSPLHF